These 10 T cell receptor beta chains share one sample of origin, sequenced in a study of naive and memory T cell subsets (dated by TCRdb to about 2017). The library came from UMI-ligation and nested PCR. The instrument given in TCRdb is Illumina MiSeq. The beta constant-region primer was an equimolar mix of two oligonucleotides covering both TRBC1 and TRBC2. The ligated cDNA went through four rounds of PCR with nested alpha and beta constant-region primers together with the SP2 primer. TCRdb's own reprocessing of the public reads used fastp at Q25 and MiXCR and kept productive beta chains. When rows share a CDR3 protein, they turn into one entry using the most common DNA and genes. The sample has 95,000 to 150,000 distinct CDR3 sequences on record, 30% to 45% of them singletons. Approximately 0.88% of the sample goes to the ten largest clones. Sequencing was performed on central memory CD4+ T cells from blood. Read against the paper, the sample's cell subset or site label means: central memory, CD45RA- CD27+. The receptors stem from a human donor in good health.

This clonotype was observed a few times. This rearrangement joins TRBV4-2 to TRBJ2-1, with TRBD2 matching over 14 bases. The CDR3 length is 15 residues. CDR1 and CDR2 from the germline V gene are LGHNA and YNFKEQ. The V and J ends lost 4 bases and 9 bases, in that order; junction bases with no gene match: 5. DNA of the CDR3: TGTGCCAGCAGCCGCGGGACTAGCGGGAGTTTTGAGCAGTTCTTC. Its protein is CASSRGTSGSFEQFF.

The V gene is TRBV7-2, the J gene TRBJ2-7, with no clear D. Per the germline V gene, CDR1 is SGHTA and CDR2 is FQGNSA. V lost 4 bases and J 5 bases, leaving 9 bases between the germline ends. The CDR3 is 12 residues long. Here the CDR3 reads CASSYLVHEQYF. CDR3 nucleotide sequence: TGTGCCAGCAGCTACCTCGTCCACGAGCAGTACTTC.

V gene TRBV10-2 combines with J gene TRBJ2-2; no clear D gene. This CDR3 spans 14 amino acids. V lost 0 bases and J lost 7, with 9 bases in between. In germline, CDR1 is WSHSY, CDR2 SAAADI. The CDR3 region is CASSESRRGGELFF. CDR3 DNA: TGCGCCAGCAGTGAGTCGAGACGAGGCGGGGAGCTGTTTTTT.

The chain couples TRBV18 to TRBJ1-1; D remains unclear. Germline V gene lookup returns CDR1 KGHSH and CDR2 LQKENI. V lost 3 bases and J lost 2, with 13 bases in between. The CDR3 consists of 15 residues. CDR3 sequence: CASSPPAGINTEAFF. DNA of the CDR3: TGTGCCAGCTCACCTCCGGCCGGGATTAACACTGAAGCTTTCTTT.

This clonotype was detected ten times or more. The rearrangement links TRBV24-1 to TRBJ1-5, with 9 bases matching TRBD1. With 2 bases clipped from V and 7 bases from J, the junction kept 5 bases outside the gene matches. CDR1 and CDR2 from the germline V gene are KGHDR and SFDVKD. The length of the CDR3 is 15 residues. The DNA of the CDR3 is TGTGCCACCAGTGATTCGGGACAGGGAGAACAGCCCCAGCATTTT. Translation: CATSDSGQGEQPQHF.

This clonotype was seen a few times. The CDR3 bases are TGTGCCAGCACCAACGCAGTTGGCTACACCTTC. This gives the protein CASTNAVGYTF. This chain joins TRBV7-2 and TRBJ1-2; D is uncertain. Germline values: CDR1 SGHTA, CDR2 FQGNSA. V was trimmed by 7 bases and J by 7 bases, leaving 10 bases between them. The CDR3 covers 11 residues.

There are many counts of this clonotype. The chain joins TRBV20-1 to TRBJ2-6; 8 positions match TRBD2. This CDR3 has 14 residues. The germline V gene encodes CDR1 DFQATT and CDR2 SNEGSKA (reference sequence). V gave up 7 bases and J gave up 2 bases; unmatched junction bases: 4. The CDR3 loop reads CSVSGSTGANVLTF. The CDR3 nucleotides are TGCAGTGTCAGCGGGAGTACTGGGGCCAACGTCCTGACTTTC.

V and J are TRBV6-5 and TRBJ2-1; 8 bases agree with TRBD1. Trimming cost V 6 bases and J 0 bases; bases outside gene matches: 10. The CDR3 is 17 amino acids. From germline, CDR1 is MNHEY and CDR2 SVGAGI. The CDR3 DNA sequence: TGTGCCAGCAGCGTCCGGACAGGGCGAGGCTCCTACAATGAGCAGTTCTTC. Translation gives CASSVRTGRGSYNEQFF.

The chain uses TRBV4-3 and TRBJ2-7; a weak D match, TRBD1 (5 bases). The CDR3 has 11 amino acids. Germline CDR1 reads LGHNA; CDR2 reads YSLEER. Between the trimmed V and J ends, which lost 3 bases and 5 bases, there was a span of 5 bases. CDR3 coding DNA: TGCGCCAGCAGCCACAGGGACGAGCAGTACTTC. Its protein product is CASSHRDEQYF.

The J gene is TRBJ1-1, the V gene TRBV2; D is unresolved. Germline values: CDR1 SNHLY, CDR2 FYNNEI. V was trimmed by 7 bases and J by 6 bases, leaving 9 bases between them. There are 11 residues in the CDR3. The CDR3 bases are TGTGCCAGCATGGCACCAGCTGAAGCTTTCTTT. It is translated as CASMAPAEAFF.